The 31 T cell receptor beta chains given below trace back to one sample, sequenced in a study of blood T cell repertoires in COVID-19 (dated by TCRdb to about 2020). Libraries came from the immunoSEQ multiplex PCR assay. TCRdb's version of the immuneACCESS table is confined to in-frame rearrangements and falls short of the full clone set. An unresolved V gene accounts for under half of the shortfall where checked; the remainder is of unknown origin. This sample gives about 330,000 clones in total; more than 75% of them show up just once. The ten most abundant clones make up under 5.5% of the sample. Sample: PBMCs or T cells enriched from blood (not recorded which). These receptors were collected from a woman aged 25-40 years who had recovered from COVID-19.

V is TRBV3-1 (or the pseudogene TRBV3-2) and J is TRBJ2-7; possible D gene TRBD1, 7 bases. Trimming shortened V by 3 bases and J by 6 bases, and 15 bases separated the two germline ends. This CDR3 has 14 amino acids. CDR1 and CDR2 (germline): LGHDT, YNNKEL (reference sequence). In nucleotides, the CDR3 is TGTGCCAGCAGCCAGCGGGGACAGAATATCGAGCAGTACTTC. It yields the protein CASSQRGQNIEQYF.

The CDR3 sequence: CASSTDGGNNSPLHF. CDR3 bases: TGTGCCAGCAGTACAGACGGGGGGAATAATTCACCCCTCCACTTT. The gene calls are TRBV28 and TRBJ1-6; D may be TRBD1 (5 bases). Germline V gene sequence: CDR1 MDHEN, CDR2 SYDVKM. This CDR3 spans 15 amino acids. V shed 5 bases and J shed 5 bases, with 13 bases lying between them. Filled out from reference TRBV28 and TRBJ1-6, the complete variable domain reads DVKVTQSSRYLVKRTGEKVFLECVQDMDHENMFWYRQDPGLGLRLIYFSYDVKMKEKGDIPEGYSVSREKKERFSLILESASTNQTSMYLCASSTDGGNNSPLHFGNGTRLTVT.

The gene calls are TRBV11-2 and TRBJ2-5; 9 nucleotides line up with TRBD2. Germline assignment: CDR1 SGHAT and CDR2 FQNNGV. With V trimmed by 5 bases and J by 5 bases, 6 bases remained unmatched. This CDR3 has 14 residues. CDR3 amino acids: CASSAGLAWETQYF. The CDR3 DNA reads as TGTGCCAGCAGCGCTGGACTAGCGTGGGAGACCCAGTACTTC.

The V call is TRBV2, the J call TRBJ2-2, with 9 bases lining up with TRBD2. V shed 2 bases and J 16 bases; nucleotides not matched to a gene: 8. CDR3 size: 13 residues. CDR1 is SNHLY, CDR2 FYNNEI, per germline. The CDR3 loop is CASSEFGGGESFF. As DNA, the CDR3 is TGTGCCAGCAGTGAATTTGGCGGGGGGGAGTCGTTTTTT.

This clone came up a few times. This chain connects TRBV4-1 to TRBJ1-5; 7 bases agree with TRBD1. CDR3 size: 15 residues. V dropped 4 bases and J dropped 3; count of bases not matched to a gene: 6. Germline V gene sequence: CDR1 MGHRA, CDR2 YSYEKL. DNA of the CDR3: TGCGCCAGCAGCCCGACAGGGTTGGACAATCAGCCCCAGCATTTT. Translation gives CASSPTGLDNQPQHF.

There are a few counts of this clone. In DNA, the CDR3 is TGTGCCAGCAGCTTACGACTAAGCGGGGGGGGCACAGATACGCAGTATTTT. Its protein product is CASSLRLSGGGTDTQYF. The rearrangement joins TRBV7-9 to TRBJ2-3; 10 bases line up with TRBD2. CDR3 length: 17 amino acids. Germline assignment: CDR1 SEHNR and CDR2 FQNEAQ (reference sequence). V shed 2 bases and J 1 base; nucleotides not matched to a gene: 6.

The rearrangement links TRBV7-9 to TRBJ1-3, with 11 nucleotides matching TRBD1. Looked up from germline, CDR1 is SEHNR and CDR2 is FQNEAQ (reference sequence). V was clipped by 4 bases and J by 1 base; unmatched bases: 3. The CDR3 length is 16 residues. The CDR3 region has the DNA TGTGCCAGCAGCTCCGGGACAGGGGGATCTGGAAACACCATATATTTT. Protein: CASSSGTGGSGNTIYF.

This rearrangement joins TRBV5-4 to TRBJ2-5, with 7 bases that match TRBD2. CDR3 length equals 14 residues. The V segment lost 4 bases and the J segment 3 bases; nucleotides outside the gene matches: 6. Germline CDR1 and CDR2: SGHNT and YYREEE (reference sequence). The CDR3 DNA follows: TGTGCCAGCAGCCCCGGGGGGTTTAAAGAGACCCAGTACTTC. This translates into CASSPGGFKETQYF.

CDR3 sequence (DNA): TGTGCCAGCAGCCATCAGAGCACAGATACGCAGTATTTT. This codes for CASSHQSTDTQYF. The chain recombines TRBV4-2 with TRBJ2-3; D is unresolved. Germline V gene data show CDR1 as LGHNA and CDR2 as YNFKEQ. The CDR3 is 13 amino acids. V dropped 3 bases and J dropped 0 bases, with 4 bases sitting between them.

The chain carries TRBV6-6 and TRBJ1-2, with 10 bases lining up with TRBD1. The CDR3 consists of 14 residues. V was clipped by 5 bases and J by 5 bases; unmatched bases: 5. The germline gives CDR1 MNHNY, CDR2 SVGAGI (reference sequence). The CDR3 bases are TGTGCCAGCAGTGTCCCGGGACAGGGGTATGGCTACACCTTC. Amino acids: CASSVPGQGYGYTF.

The chain uses TRBV7-8 and TRBJ2-1; 11 bases agree with TRBD1. This CDR3 has 17 residues. CDR1 and CDR2 from the germline V gene are SGHVS and FQNEAQ. V trimming: 5 bases; J trimming: 7 bases; junction bases outside the gene matches: 13. The DNA for the CDR3 is TGTGCCAGCAGCCTACAAAGGACAGGGGGCCCTAGAAATGAGCAGTTCTTC. Protein: CASSLQRTGGPRNEQFF.

This sequence joins TRBV18 and TRBJ1-1, with 11 bases that match TRBD1. Germline values: CDR1 KGHSH, CDR2 LQKENI. The CDR3 length is 15 residues. Trimming removed 6 bases from V and 5 bases from J; junction bases left unmatched: 8. In nucleotides, the CDR3 is TGTGCCAGCTCGCAGGACAGGGGGCCGGGGACTGAAGCTTTCTTT. It specifies CASSQDRGPGTEAFF.

The chain combines TRBV14 with TRBJ1-4; D is unclear. The CDR3 runs to 14 residues. V gave up 0 bases and J gave up 4 bases, with 6 bases separating them. Germline values: CDR1 SGHDN, CDR2 FVKESK. The CDR3 loop is CASSQDRFNEKLFF. CDR3 DNA: TGTGCCAGCAGCCAAGACAGGTTTAATGAAAAACTGTTTTTT.

This clone has more than one count but fewer than ten. The genes are TRBV7-7 and TRBJ2-2; 7 bases are a match to TRBD1. Trimming removed 6 bases from V and 6 bases from J; junction bases left unmatched: 10. Germline assignment: CDR1 SSHAT and CDR2 FNYEAQ (reference sequence). The CDR3 runs to 15 residues. For the CDR3, the DNA is TGTGCCAGCAGTCGGACAGGAGATAGTGCCGGGGAGCTGTTTTTT. As protein: CASSRTGDSAGELFF.

V usage is TRBV19 and J usage is TRBJ1-1, with TRBD1 as a possible D gene (6 bases). CDR1 and CDR2 from the germline V gene are LNHDA and SQIVND (reference sequence). The CDR3 is 16 amino acids. The V end lost 0 bases, the J end lost 4 bases, and 15 bases lay between the germline ends. In DNA, the CDR3 is TGTGCCAGTAGTATAGACGGCGCAGGGGCGAGCACTGAAGCTTTCTTT. Protein: CASSIDGAGASTEAFF.

On this clone: Other DNA sequences of this sample code for an identical CDR3. The V call is TRBV18, the J call TRBJ1-2; 8 bases map to TRBD1. CDR3 length equals 15 residues. The ends lost 2 bases at V and 1 base at J; junction bases unmatched: 3. The germline V gene has CDR1 KGHSH and CDR2 LQKENI. CDR3: CASSPGTGGNYGYTF. In nucleotides, the CDR3 is TGTGCCAGCTCACCAGGGACAGGCGGTAACTATGGCTACACCTTC. Together with reference TRBV18 and TRBJ1-2, the CDR3 gives the full variable domain: NAGVMQNPRHLVRRRGQEARLRCSPMKGHSHVYWYRQLPEEGLKFMVYLQKENIIDESGMPKERFSAEFPKEGPSILRIQQVVRGDSAAYFCASSPGTGGNYGYTFGSGTRLTVV.

The rearrangement links TRBV9 to TRBJ1-2; 7 bases line up with TRBD1. The CDR3 length is 14 residues. The germline V gene encodes CDR1 SGDLS and CDR2 YYNGEE. Losses at the gene ends were 5 bases for V and 7 bases for J; bases not matched to a gene: 11. The CDR3 reads CASSDSRQGGGYTF. Written as DNA, the CDR3 is TGTGCCAGCAGTGATTCCCGACAGGGAGGTGGCTACACCTTC.

This clone was seen once. The V call is TRBV19, the J call TRBJ1-3, with D unresolved. Germline loops: CDR1 LNHDA, CDR2 SQIVND (reference sequence). Trimming pared 8 bases from V and 4 bases from J, leaving 9 bases between. This CDR3 comprises 12 residues. This chain's CDR3 is CASVTLGNTIYF. The CDR3 DNA reads TGTGCCAGTGTGACACTGGGAAACACCATATATTTT.

The CDR3 DNA reads as TGTGCCAGCAGCACGAGCCAGGGGGCCAGCTACACCTTC. It translates to CASSTSQGASYTF. This sequence joins TRBV7-2 and TRBJ1-2, with 8 positions matching TRBD1. From germline, CDR1 is SGHTA and CDR2 FQGNSA. The CDR3 extends over 13 amino acids. V shed 5 bases, J shed 9 bases, and the junction held 8 bases outside the gene matches.

This clone was picked up a small number of times. This sequence joins TRBV5-1 and TRBJ1-1, with TRBD1 matching over 7 bases. From germline, CDR1 is SGHRS and CDR2 YFSETQ. This CDR3 has 14 amino acids. V gave up 0 bases and J gave up 4 bases; unmatched junction bases: 3. CDR3 residues: CASSLGPGGTEAFF. CDR3 DNA: TGCGCCAGCAGCTTGGGGCCAGGGGGCACTGAAGCTTTCTTT.

V usage is TRBV21-1 and J usage is TRBJ2-3; the table's D call, TRBD2, has no DNA check behind it. TRBV21-1 is labeled a pseudogene. CDR3 size: 21 residues. CDR3 nucleotide sequence: TGTGCCAGCAGCAAAGCTGAGGGTTTCCTAGCGGGTCACCCCCCGCCAGATACGCAGTATTTT. Its translation is CASSKAEGFLAGHPPPDTQYF.

The chain combines TRBV9 with TRBJ1-3, with D possibly matching TRBD1 (5 bases). V dropped 4 bases and J dropped 0 bases, with 11 bases sitting between them. The CDR3 spans 15 residues. Germline CDR1 SGDLS, CDR2 YYNGEE. The DNA for the CDR3 is TGTGCCAGCAGCTTAGGGGCGATCTCTGGAAACACCATATATTTT. Translation: CASSLGAISGNTIYF.

The chain has TRBV16 and TRBJ1-1; D is unclear. There are 14 residues in the CDR3. Trimming cost V 4 bases and J 7 bases, with 16 bases left between them. The germline V gene has CDR1 KGHSY and CDR2 FQNENV. The CDR3 here is CASSPPDGEGEAFF. CDR3 DNA: TGTGCCAGCAGCCCCCCTGATGGGGAGGGTGAAGCTTTCTTT.

A single count supports this clone. The genes are TRBV28 and TRBJ1-4, with D possibly being TRBD1 (5 bases). Looked up from germline, CDR1 is MDHEN and CDR2 is SYDVKM. V was cut by 5 bases and J by 0 bases, with 13 bases left in between. The CDR3 length is 16 residues. The CDR3 DNA follows: TGTGCCAGCAGTGGGGGGACGGTAACAACTAATGAAAAACTGTTTTTT. The encoded protein is CASSGGTVTTNEKLFF. Full variable domain (rest looked up from reference TRBV28 and TRBJ1-4): DVKVTQSSRYLVKRTGEKVFLECVQDMDHENMFWYRQDPGLGLRLIYFSYDVKMKEKGDIPEGYSVSREKKERFSLILESASTNQTSMYLCASSGGTVTTNEKLFFGSGTQLSVL.

The chain carries TRBV28 and TRBJ1-4; 8 bases agree with TRBD1. With V trimmed by 6 bases and J by 8 bases, 8 bases remained unmatched. The germline gives CDR1 MDHEN, CDR2 SYDVKM. CDR3 length: 14 residues. CDR3 region: CASRRGQGIEKLFF. DNA for the CDR3: TGTGCCAGCAGACGTGGACAGGGTATAGAAAAACTGTTTTTT.

This rearrangement joins TRBV7-9 to TRBJ1-2; TRBD1 aligns across 9 bases. The V segment lost 4 bases and the J segment 6 bases; nucleotides outside the gene matches: 15. The CDR3 spans 17 residues. Looked up from germline, CDR1 is SEHNR and CDR2 is FQNEAQ (reference sequence). The CDR3 DNA is TGTGCCAGCAGCTCCCCGTTAAGTACAGGGGGCAGGAATGGCTACACCTTC. Translated, it gives CASSSPLSTGGRNGYTF.

V usage is TRBV19 and J usage is TRBJ1-3; D perhaps matches TRBD1 (6 bases). Per the germline V gene, CDR1 is LNHDA and CDR2 is SQIVND (reference sequence). The V end was cut by 8 bases, the J end by 0 bases, with 11 bases between. The CDR3 spans 14 residues. The DNA for the CDR3 is TGTGCCAGTGGTGGGGGCGCCTCTGGAAACACCATATATTTT. Protein product: CASGGGASGNTIYF. Based on the CDR3 plus reference TRBV19 and TRBJ1-3, the full variable domain is DGGITQSPKYLFRKEGQNVTLSCEQNLNHDAMYWYRQDPGQGLRLIYYSQIVNDFQKGDIAEGYSVSREKKESFPLTVTSAQKNPTAFYLCASGGGASGNTIYFGEGSWLTVV.

This sequence joins TRBV27 and TRBJ1-1; D call uncertain. Germline V CDR1 and CDR2: MNHEY, SMNVEV (reference sequence). Trimming removed 6 bases at V and 1 base at J, with 9 bases between. The CDR3 runs 13 residues. The CDR3 bases are TGTGCCAGCAGCCCCTGGAGGAACACTGAAGCTTTCTTT. Amino acid sequence: CASSPWRNTEAFF.

This chain connects TRBV14 to TRBJ2-3; no reliable D call. V was cut by 4 bases and J by 2 bases, with 13 bases left in between. CDR3 length: 15 residues. Germline lookup yields CDR1 SGHDN and CDR2 FVKESK. This CDR3 is CASSLLYLSTDTQYF. CDR3 DNA sequence: TGTGCCAGCAGCCTCCTATACCTGTCCACAGATACGCAGTATTTT.

V gene TRBV11-1 combines with J gene TRBJ2-7, with 10 bases lining up with TRBD1. The CDR3 is made up of 14 amino acids. V shed 3 bases, J shed 2 bases, and the junction held 1 base outside the gene matches. CDR1 is SGHAT, CDR2 FQDESV, per germline (reference sequence). The CDR3 region has the DNA TGTGCCAGCAGCTTGGGACAGGGGACCTACGAGCAGTACTTC. As protein: CASSLGQGTYEQYF.

V usage is TRBV7-2 and J usage is TRBJ1-5, with 8 bases lining up with TRBD1. CDR3 length: 15 residues. Germline CDR1 and CDR2: SGHTA and FQGNSA. V trimming: 4 bases; J trimming: 3 bases; junction bases outside the gene matches: 5. CDR3 protein: CASSYHRGNNQPQHF. In nucleotides, the CDR3 is TGTGCCAGCAGCTATCACAGGGGGAACAATCAGCCCCAGCATTTT.